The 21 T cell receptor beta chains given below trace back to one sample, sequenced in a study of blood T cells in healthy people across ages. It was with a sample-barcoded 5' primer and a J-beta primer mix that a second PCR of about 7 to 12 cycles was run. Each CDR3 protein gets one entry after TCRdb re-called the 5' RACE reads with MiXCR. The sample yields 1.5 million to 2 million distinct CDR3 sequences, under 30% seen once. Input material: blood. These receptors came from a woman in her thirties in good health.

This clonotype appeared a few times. The CDR3 bases are TGTGCCAGCAGTTTATCCGGCGGGGAGGATGAGCAGTTCTTC. Its translation: CASSLSGGEDEQFF. V is TRBV28 and J is TRBJ2-1, with D possibly being TRBD2 (6 bases). The V gene's germline CDR1 is MDHEN and CDR2 SYDVKM. V was shortened by 1 base and J by 8 bases, with 12 bases between the two germline ends. The CDR3 consists of 14 residues.

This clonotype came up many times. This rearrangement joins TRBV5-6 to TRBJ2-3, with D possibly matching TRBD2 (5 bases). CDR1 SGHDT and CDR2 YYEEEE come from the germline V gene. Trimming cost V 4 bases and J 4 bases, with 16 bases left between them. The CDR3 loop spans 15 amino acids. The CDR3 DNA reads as TGTGCCAGCAGCGTACTCGGGAAACAGCCAGATACGCAGTATTTT. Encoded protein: CASSVLGKQPDTQYF.

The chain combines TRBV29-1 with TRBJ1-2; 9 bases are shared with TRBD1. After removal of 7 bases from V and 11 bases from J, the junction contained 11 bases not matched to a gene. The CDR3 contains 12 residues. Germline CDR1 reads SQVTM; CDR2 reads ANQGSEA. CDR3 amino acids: CSAVPGQGSYTF. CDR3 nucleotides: TGCAGCGCGGTACCGGGACAGGGCTCTTACACCTTC.

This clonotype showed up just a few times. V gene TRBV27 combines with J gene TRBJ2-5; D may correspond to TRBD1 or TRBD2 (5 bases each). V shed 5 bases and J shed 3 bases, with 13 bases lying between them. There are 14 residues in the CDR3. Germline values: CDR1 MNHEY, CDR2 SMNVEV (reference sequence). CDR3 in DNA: TGTGCCAGCAGTGGGGCAGGGACCGAAGAGACCCAGTACTTC. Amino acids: CASSGAGTEETQYF.

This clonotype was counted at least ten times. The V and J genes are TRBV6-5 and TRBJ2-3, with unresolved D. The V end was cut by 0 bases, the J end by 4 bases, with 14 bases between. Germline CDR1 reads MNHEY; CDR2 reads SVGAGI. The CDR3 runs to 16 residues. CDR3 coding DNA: TGTGCCAGCAGTTACTCGATAAAGGGTAGGGCAGATACGCAGTATTTT. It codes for CASSYSIKGRADTQYF.

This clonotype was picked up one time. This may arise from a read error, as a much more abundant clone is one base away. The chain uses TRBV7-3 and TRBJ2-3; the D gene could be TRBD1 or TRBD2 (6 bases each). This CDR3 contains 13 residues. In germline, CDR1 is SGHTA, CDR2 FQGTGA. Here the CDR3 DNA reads TGTGCCAGCAGTGGTACAGGGCGGGATACGCGGTATTTT. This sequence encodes CASSGTGRDTRYF.

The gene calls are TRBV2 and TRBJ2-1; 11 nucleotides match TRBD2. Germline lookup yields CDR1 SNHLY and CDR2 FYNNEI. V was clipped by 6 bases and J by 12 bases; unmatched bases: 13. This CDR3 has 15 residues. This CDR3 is CASRGRLAGRDGQFF. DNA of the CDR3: TGTGCCAGCAGGGGCAGACTAGCGGGGCGCGATGGGCAGTTCTTC.

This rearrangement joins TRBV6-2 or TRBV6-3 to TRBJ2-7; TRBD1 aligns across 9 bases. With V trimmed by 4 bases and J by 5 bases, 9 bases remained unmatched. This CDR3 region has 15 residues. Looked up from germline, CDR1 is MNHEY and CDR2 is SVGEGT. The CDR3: CASSFRPGQGDEQYF. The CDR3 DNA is TGTGCCAGCAGTTTTCGACCGGGACAGGGAGACGAGCAGTACTTC.

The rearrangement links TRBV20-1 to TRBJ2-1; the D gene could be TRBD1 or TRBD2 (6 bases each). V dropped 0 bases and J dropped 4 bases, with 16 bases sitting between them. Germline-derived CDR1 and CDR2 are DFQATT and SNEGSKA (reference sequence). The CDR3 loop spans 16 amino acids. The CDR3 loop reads CSARDWGRGSYNEQFF. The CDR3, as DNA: TGCAGTGCTAGAGATTGGGGGCGGGGAAGTTACAATGAGCAGTTCTTC.

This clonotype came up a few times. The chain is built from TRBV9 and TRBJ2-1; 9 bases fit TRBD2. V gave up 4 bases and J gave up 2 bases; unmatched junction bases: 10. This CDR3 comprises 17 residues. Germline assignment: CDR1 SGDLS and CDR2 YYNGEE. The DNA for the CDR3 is TGTGCCAGCAGCTCAGGCCTGGCGGGGGGGGCCTACAATGAGCAGTTCTTC. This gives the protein CASSSGLAGGAYNEQFF.

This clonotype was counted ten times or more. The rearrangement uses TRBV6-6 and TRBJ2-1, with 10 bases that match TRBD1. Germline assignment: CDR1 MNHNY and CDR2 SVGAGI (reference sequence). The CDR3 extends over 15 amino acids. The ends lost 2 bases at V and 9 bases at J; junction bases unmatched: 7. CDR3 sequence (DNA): TGTGCCAGCAGTTACATAGGGACAGGGGTGGGTGAGCAGTTCTTC. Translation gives CASSYIGTGVGEQFF.

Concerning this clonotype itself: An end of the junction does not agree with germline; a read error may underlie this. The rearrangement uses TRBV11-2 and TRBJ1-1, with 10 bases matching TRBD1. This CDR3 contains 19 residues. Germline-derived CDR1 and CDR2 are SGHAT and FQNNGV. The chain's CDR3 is CASSRFGTGDYFINTEAFF. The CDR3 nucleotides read TGTGCTAGCAGCCGATTTGGGACAGGGGACTACTTTATCAACACTGAAGCTTTCTTT.

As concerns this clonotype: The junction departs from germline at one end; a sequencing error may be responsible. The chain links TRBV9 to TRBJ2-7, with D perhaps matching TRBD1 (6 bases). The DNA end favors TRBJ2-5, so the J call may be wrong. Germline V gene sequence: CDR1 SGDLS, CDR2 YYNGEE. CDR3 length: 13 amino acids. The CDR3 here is CTSSVGGPETQYF. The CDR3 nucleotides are TGTACCAGCAGCGTAGGGGGTCCAGAGACCCAGTACTTC.

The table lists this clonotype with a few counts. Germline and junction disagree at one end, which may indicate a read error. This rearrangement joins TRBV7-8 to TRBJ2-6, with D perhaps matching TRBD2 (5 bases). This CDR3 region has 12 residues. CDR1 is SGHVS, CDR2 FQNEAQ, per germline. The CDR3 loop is CAISLKPRTLTF. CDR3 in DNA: TGTGCCATCAGCTTAAAGCCGCGGACTCTGACTTTC.

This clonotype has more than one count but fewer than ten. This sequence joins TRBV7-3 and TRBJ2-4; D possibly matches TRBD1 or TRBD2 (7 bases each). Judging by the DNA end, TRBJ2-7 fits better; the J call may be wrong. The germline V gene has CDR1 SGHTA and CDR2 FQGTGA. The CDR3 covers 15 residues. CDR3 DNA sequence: TGTGCCAGCAGCCCCCTGGGAGGGGGCAACGACGAGCAGTACTTC. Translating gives CASSPLGGGNDEQYF.

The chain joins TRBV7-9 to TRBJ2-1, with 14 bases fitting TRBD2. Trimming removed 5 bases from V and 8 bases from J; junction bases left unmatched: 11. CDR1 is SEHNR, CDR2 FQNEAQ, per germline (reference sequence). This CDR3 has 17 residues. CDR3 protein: CASSGPGTSGSRDEQFF. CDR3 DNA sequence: TGTGCCAGCAGCGGCCCCGGGACTAGCGGGAGTCGGGATGAGCAGTTCTTC.

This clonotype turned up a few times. CDR3 sequence (DNA): TGTGCCAGCAGCCAAATGGGCCTCTCCTACAATGAGCAGTTCTTC. This sequence encodes CASSQMGLSYNEQFF. The chain combines TRBV3-1 with TRBJ2-1; D is undetermined. The CDR3 contains 15 residues. In germline, CDR1 is LGHDT, CDR2 YNNKEL (reference sequence). Trimming left V 2 bases short and J 0 bases short, with 8 bases between.

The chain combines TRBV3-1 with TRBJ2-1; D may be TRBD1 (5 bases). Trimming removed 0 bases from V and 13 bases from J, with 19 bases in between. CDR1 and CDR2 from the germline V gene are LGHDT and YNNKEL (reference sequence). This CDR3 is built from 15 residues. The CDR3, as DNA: TGTGCCAGCAGCCAAGACAGACAGTTTTATGAGACCCAGTTCTTC. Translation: CASSQDRQFYETQFF.

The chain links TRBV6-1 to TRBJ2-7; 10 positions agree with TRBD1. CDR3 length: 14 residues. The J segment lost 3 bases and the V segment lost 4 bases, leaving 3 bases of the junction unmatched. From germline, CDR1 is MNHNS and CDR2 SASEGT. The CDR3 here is CASSGGTGVYEQYF. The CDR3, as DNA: TGTGCCAGCAGTGGAGGGACAGGGGTCTACGAGCAGTACTTC.

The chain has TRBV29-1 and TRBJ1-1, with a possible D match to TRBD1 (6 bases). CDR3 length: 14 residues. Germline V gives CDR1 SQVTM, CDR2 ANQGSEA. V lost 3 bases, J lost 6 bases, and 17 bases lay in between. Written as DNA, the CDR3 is TGCAGCGTTGAGGATAGGGGGATTGACGCTGAAGCTTTCTTT. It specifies CSVEDRGIDAEAFF.

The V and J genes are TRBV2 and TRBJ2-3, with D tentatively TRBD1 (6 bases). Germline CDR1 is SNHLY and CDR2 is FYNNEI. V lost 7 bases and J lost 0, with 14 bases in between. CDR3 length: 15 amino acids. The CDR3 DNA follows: TGTGCCAGCACCCCAGAGGACAGAAGCACAGATACGCAGTATTTT. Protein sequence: CASTPEDRSTDTQYF.